This T cell receptor beta chain was recovered during a study of T cell responses to AZD1222 COVID-19 vaccine. The study, taken as a whole, reports: Spike-specific TCR breadth and depth both grew after two AZD1222 doses. Clonal diversity was possibly underestimated, and the donors were mostly white British, with more females. Vaccine-associated CD4 TCRs ranged over spike, dominating at 160-218 and 743-854. Samples come after the peak T cell response, not at day 14.

This CDR3 has 14 residues. Trimming removed 7 bases from V and 7 bases from J; junction bases left unmatched: 10. The germline gives CDR1 GTSNPN, CDR2 SVGIG (reference sequence). Using immunoSEQ multiplex PCR, the repertoire was profiled, and TCRdb retains in-frame clones only, with some absent. The table has about 150,000 clones, less than 95% seen once. With respect to this clone: The antigen remains undetermined.

This chain joins TRBV30 and TRBJ2-1; 10 bases match TRBD2. The specimen comprised peripheral blood, sampled on day 0 of AZD1222 vaccination. This TCR derives from an adult in good health. The CDR3 region has the DNA TGTGCCTACACGCTAGCGGGAGTTCGAAATGAGCAGTTCTTC. Translated, it gives CAYTLAGVRNEQFF.